This is a list of T cell receptor beta chains from one sample in a study of shared clonotypes between healthy human individuals. The method was immunoSEQ multiplex PCR; TCRdb's version includes in-frame clones alone and lacks a portion of them. The data hold around 2,000,000 clones, with 90% to 95% observed a single time. Sequencing was performed on naive CD4+ T cells sorted from blood. These receptors were obtained from a man aged 18-30 years in good health. Both conserved end residues are part of each CDR3. The D gene is left open where the match is weak. Not every row has a clone size; where given, it reads once, few, many or a size class.

>TRBV18|-|-|TRBJ2-1
CASSPRQSSYNEQFF
TGTGCCAGCTCACCGAGGCAGTCTTCATACAATGAGCAGTTCTTC
>TRBV30|-|TRBD2|TRBJ2-3
CASSGGTSTDTQYF
TGTGCCTCGTCGGGGGGGACTAGCACAGATACGCAGTATTTT
>TRBV28|once|TRBD2|TRBJ2-1
CASVSGGVGNEQFF
TGTGCCAGCGTTAGCGGGGGGGTTGGCAATGAGCAGTTCTTC
>TRBV30|-|-|TRBJ2-3
CAWSVLGTQYF
TGTGCCTGGAGTGTACTAGGTACGCAGTATTTT
>TRBV27|-|-|TRBJ2-7
CASSLSKGTVTYEQYF
TGTGCCAGCAGTTTATCGAAGGGCACGGTAACCTACGAGCAGTACTTC
>TRBV7-2|-|-|TRBJ2-1
CASSLVQGNNEQFF
TGTGCCAGCAGCTTAGTCCAGGGGAACAATGAGCAGTTCTTC
>TRBV28|-|-|TRBJ1-5
CASKTPSGSNQPQHF
TGTGCCAGCAAAACTCCGTCGGGCAGCAATCAGCCCCAGCATTTT
>TRBV6-1|-|-|TRBJ2-3
CASSVRGGVDTQYF
TGTGCCAGCAGTGTGCGGGGAGGCGTAGATACGCAGTATTTT
>TRBV7-8|-|-|TRBJ1-1
CASSLASEAFF
TGTGCCAGCAGCTTAGCGAGTGAAGCTTTCTTT
>TRBV10-3|once|-|TRBJ1-3
CAISEITVSSGNTIYF
TGTGCCATCAGTGAGATTACAGTCAGCTCTGGAAACACCATATATTTT
>TRBV6-5|-|TRBD2|TRBJ2-7
CASSYPKSGSHEQYF
TGTGCCAGCAGTTACCCGAAAAGCGGGAGCCACGAGCAGTACTTC
>TRBV15|once|-|TRBJ1-1
CATSRDQGVNTEAFF
TGTGCCACCAGCAGAGATCAGGGTGTGAACACTGAAGCTTTCTTT
>TRBV7-2|-|-|TRBJ2-1
CASSLARGSEQFF
TGTGCCAGCAGCTTAGCGCGAGGGAGTGAGCAGTTCTTC
>TRBV6-5|-|TRBD1|TRBJ2-5
CASSRQGETQYF
TGTGCCAGCAGTCGACAGGGGGAGACCCAGTACTTC
>TRBV5-1|-|TRBD1|TRBJ1-1
CASSLGQGLGTEAFF
TGCGCCAGCAGCTTGGGACAGGGATTGGGCACTGAAGCTTTCTTT
>TRBV11-2|-|-|TRBJ1-6
CASSSDGAYNSPLHF
TGTGCCAGCAGCTCGGACGGCGCCTATAATTCACCCCTCCACTTT
>TRBV5-1|once|-|TRBJ2-7
CASSLDRAGGEQYF
TGCGCCAGCAGCTTGGACAGGGCTGGAGGGGAGCAGTACTTC
>TRBV7-8|few|TRBD2|TRBJ2-3
CASFRDYTDTQYF
TGTGCCAGCTTCCGGGACTACACAGATACGCAGTATTTT
>TRBV5-1|-|-|TRBJ2-7
CASSLSLTGTVSYEQYF
TGCGCCAGCAGCTTATCCCTCACCGGGACGGTCTCCTACGAGCAGTACTTC
>TRBV6-6|-|-|TRBJ2-2
CASSYSYGSATGELFF
TGTGCCAGCAGTTACTCGTACGGGTCCGCCACCGGGGAGCTGTTTTTT
>TRBV7-9|few|-|TRBJ2-5
CASSLARGANLETQYF
TGTGCCAGCAGCTTAGCGCGTGGGGCGAATCTAGAGACCCAGTACTTC
>TRBV6-5|-|-|TRBJ2-2
CASSPHTNTGELFF
TGTGCCAGCAGCCCACACACGAACACCGGGGAGCTGTTTTTT
>TRBV6-1|-|TRBD1|TRBJ2-1
CASSERPGQGKNEQFF
TGTGCCAGCAGTGAAAGACCCGGACAGGGAAAAAATGAGCAGTTCTTC
>TRBV4-1|-|TRBD2|TRBJ2-3
CASSQGSGGATDTQYF
TGCGCCAGCAGCCAAGGGAGCGGGGGGGCCACAGATACGCAGTATTTT
>TRBV6-6|-|-|TRBJ1-5
CASSANPYRSNQPQHF
TGTGCCAGCAGCGCGAACCCATACAGAAGCAATCAGCCCCAGCATTTT
>TRBV25-1|-|-|TRBJ1-2
CASSRGGAEGYTF
TGTGCCAGCAGTCGCGGGGGCGCGGAAGGCTACACCTTC
>TRBV9|-|-|TRBJ2-3
CASSRRGTADTQYF
TGTGCCAGCAGCAGGAGGGGTACAGCAGATACGCAGTATTTT
>TRBV5-1|-|-|TRBJ2-5
CASSPGPQETQYF
TGCGCCAGCAGCCCGGGGCCGCAAGAGACCCAGTACTTC
>TRBV6-5|once|TRBD1|TRBJ1-2
CASSRDRERGYTF
TGTGCCAGCAGTCGGGACAGGGAGAGAGGCTACACCTTC
>TRBV19|-|-|TRBJ1-6
CASSISDSPLHF
TGTGCCAGTAGTATCTCCGATTCACCCCTCCACTTT
>TRBV27|-|TRBD2|TRBJ2-5
CASSLEGLAEETQYF
TGTGCCAGCAGTTTGGAAGGACTAGCGGAAGAGACCCAGTACTTC
>TRBV10-1|-|-|TRBJ2-2
CASAKGGTGELFF
TGCGCCAGCGCAAAGGGTGGCACCGGGGAGCTGTTTTTT
>TRBV15|-|-|TRBJ1-6
CATSYLGGLGSYNSPLHF
TGTGCCACCAGCTACCTGGGGGGCCTAGGGTCCTATAATTCACCCCTCCACTTT
>TRBV28|-|TRBD1|TRBJ2-7
CASSPGTAEYEQYF
TGTGCCAGCAGTCCGGGGACAGCGGAGTACGAGCAGTACTTC
>TRBV7-9|-|-|TRBJ1-1
CASNVGGNTEAFF
TGTGCCAGCAACGTAGGGGGGAACACTGAAGCTTTCTTT
>TRBV6-1|-|-|TRBJ2-7
CASSARRYEQYF
TGTGCCAGCAGTGCGAGGAGATACGAGCAGTACTTC
>TRBV7-8|-|-|TRBJ1-1
CASSLGVANTEAFF
TGTGCCAGCAGCTTGGGAGTGGCGAACACTGAAGCTTTCTTT
>TRBV5-1|-|-|TRBJ1-2
CASSLSGLNYGYTF
TGCGCCAGCAGCTTGTCAGGGCTTAACTATGGCTACACCTTC
>TRBV12-5|-|-|TRBJ2-5
CASGLGGLKTQYF
TGTGCTAGTGGTTTGGGCGGGCTTAAGACCCAGTACTTC
>TRBV7-9|once|-|TRBJ2-2
CARGANTGELFF
TGTGCCCGGGGAGCGAACACCGGGGAGCTGTTTTTT
>TRBV5-1|once|TRBD2|TRBJ2-1
CASSPGGTNNEQFF
TGCGCCAGCAGCCCCGGGGGGACTAACAATGAGCAGTTCTTC
>TRBV7-2|-|TRBD2|TRBJ2-7
CASSPPGLAGYEQYF
TGTGCCAGCAGCCCTCCGGGACTAGCGGGATACGAGCAGTACTTC